These 23 T cell receptor beta chains came from one sample sequenced in a study of control samples from healthy donors and cancer patients (dated by TCRdb to about 2020). Receptor amplification or capture employed the immunoSEQ multiplex PCR assay. TCRdb limited this immuneACCESS table to in-frame rearrangements with V and J called. A share of clones is missing; checked studies link under half to unresolved V genes, and the rest is unexplained. The sample contains over 100,000 clones, around 89% of them found a single time. Clones ranked in the top ten supply roughly 3.2% of the sample. Sequencing was done on a sample of blood. All receptors derive from a man in his forties in good health.

V is TRBV6-5 and J is TRBJ1-6; D gene ambiguous. The germline V gene has CDR1 MNHEY and CDR2 SVGAGI. The CDR3 spans 13 residues. V lost 6 bases to trimming and J lost 6 bases, with 9 bases between them. The CDR3 bases are TGTGCCAGCAGGACGGACGGTAATTCACCCCTCCACTTT. Translation gives CASRTDGNSPLHF.

This chain connects TRBV3-1 (or the pseudogene TRBV3-2) to TRBJ1-5; D is perhaps TRBD1 (6 bases). This CDR3 spans 14 amino acids. The V gene lost 1 base and the J gene lost 7 bases, with 11 bases spanning the gap. Germline lookup yields CDR1 LGHDT and CDR2 YNNKEL (reference sequence). The CDR3 DNA follows: TGTGCCAGCAGCCAAGGGACAGTTGGACAGCCCCAGCATTTT. Translation: CASSQGTVGQPQHF.

The chain carries TRBV30 and TRBJ2-1, with D possibly being TRBD2 (5 bases). Trimming removed 4 bases at V and 6 bases at J, with 16 bases between. The germline V gene encodes CDR1 GTSNPN and CDR2 SVGIG (reference sequence). The CDR3 is made up of 14 amino acids. For the CDR3, the DNA is TGTGCCTGGAATACACGGGGTTACAGCAATGAGCAGTTCTTC. This gives the protein CAWNTRGYSNEQFF.

V gene TRBV5-6 combines with J gene TRBJ1-1, with D unresolved. Trimming shortened V by 0 bases and J by 4 bases, and 7 bases separated the two germline ends. This CDR3 is 13 amino acids long. Per the germline V gene, CDR1 is SGHDT and CDR2 is YYEEEE. In DNA form, the CDR3 reads TGTGCCAGCAGCTTGGGGGTGATCACTGAAGCTTTCTTT. This sequence encodes CASSLGVITEAFF.

J is TRBJ1-3 and V is TRBV2; D is undetermined. The CDR3 covers 14 residues. Trimming took off 3 bases at V and 0 bases at J, with 6 bases between the two ends. Per the germline V gene, CDR1 is SNHLY and CDR2 is FYNNEI. The CDR3 reads CASSEQASGNTIYF. CDR3 DNA: TGTGCCAGCAGTGAGCAGGCCTCTGGAAACACCATATATTTT.

The J gene is TRBJ1-5, the V gene TRBV21-1. TRBV21-1 is classified as a pseudogene. CDR3 length equals 12 residues. The DNA for the CDR3 is TGTGCCAGCTGCCCTAGCAATCAGCCCCAGCATTTT. Amino acids: CASCPSNQPQHF.

On this clone itself: This sample also contains other DNA sequences that code for the same CDR3. The rearrangement uses TRBV5-1 and TRBJ1-5, with 9 positions matching TRBD1. After removal of 2 bases from V and 4 bases from J, the junction contained 4 bases not matched to a gene. The CDR3 length is 15 residues. Germline V CDR1 and CDR2: SGHRS, YFSETQ. Here the CDR3 reads CASSLDGQGNQPQHF. The CDR3 bases are TGCGCCAGCAGCTTAGACGGACAGGGGAATCAGCCCCAGCATTTT.

The gene calls are TRBV12-3 or TRBV12-4 and TRBJ1-2; D is undetermined. The CDR3 has 13 residues. V lost 5 bases to trimming and J lost 7 bases, with 14 bases between them. CDR3 coding DNA: TGTGCCAGCAGTCCTCAAGGGTATCGTGGCTACACCTTC. Its protein is CASSPQGYRGYTF.

This rearrangement joins TRBV4-2 to TRBJ2-7, with D maybe TRBD1 (6 bases). Germline CDR1 is LGHNA and CDR2 is YNFKEQ. The CDR3 runs to 15 residues. The V gene lost 0 bases and the J gene lost 0 bases, with 9 bases spanning the gap. CDR3 protein: CASSQERDISYEQYF. The CDR3 DNA reads as TGTGCCAGCAGCCAAGAACGGGACATCTCCTACGAGCAGTACTTC.

The chain links TRBV12-3 or TRBV12-4 to TRBJ2-3, with D possibly being TRBD1 (6 bases). The length of the CDR3 is 13 residues. Trimming took off 4 bases at V and 8 bases at J, with 13 bases between the two ends. DNA for the CDR3: TGTGCCAGCAGTTCCAGTGCACAGGGTACGCAGTATTTT. Amino acid sequence: CASSSSAQGTQYF.

This clone was found once. The V call is TRBV10-3, the J call TRBJ2-7, with 7 nucleotides matching TRBD2. Per the germline V gene, CDR1 is ENHRY and CDR2 is SYGVKD. Trimming removed 8 bases from V and 3 bases from J; junction bases left unmatched: 7. The CDR3 is 13 amino acids. In DNA form, the CDR3 reads TGTGCCATCGGTCGGGAGGCCGGCTACGAGCAGTACTTC. This encodes CAIGREAGYEQYF.

The chain has TRBV7-8 and TRBJ2-2; 10 bases align to TRBD1. The V gene end was trimmed by 2 bases and the J gene end by 1 base; junction bases not matched to a gene: 7. Looked up from germline, CDR1 is SGHVS and CDR2 is FQNEAQ. The CDR3 sequence is 18 residues long. CDR3 nucleotides: TGTGCCAGCAGCTTACGGCCCCGGGACAGGGGGAACACCGGGGAGCTGTTTTTT. The encoded protein is CASSLRPRDRGNTGELFF.

V and J are TRBV3-1 (or the pseudogene TRBV3-2) and TRBJ2-7; TRBD1 matches at 7 bases. Trimming took 6 bases from V and 9 from J; bases not matched to a gene: 17. The CDR3 loop spans 15 amino acids. Germline V gene data show CDR1 as LGHDT and CDR2 as YNNKEL (reference sequence). The CDR3 DNA sequence: TGTGCCAGCAGGACGGAGACAGGGCCCTACTCTAGGCAGTACTTC. Translating it yields CASRTETGPYSRQYF.

This clone has just one count. V gene TRBV11-3 combines with J gene TRBJ2-1; the match to TRBD1 covers 10 bases. After removal of 5 bases from V and 9 bases from J, the junction contained 13 bases not matched to a gene. This CDR3 has 16 residues. Per germline, CDR1 SGHNT and CDR2 YENEEA. Here the CDR3 DNA reads TGTGCCAGCAGCCGGCAGGGGGACAGGGGAAAGGGTGAGCAGTTCTTC. As protein: CASSRQGDRGKGEQFF.

This chain joins TRBV5-1 and TRBJ2-7; 10 nucleotides line up with TRBD2. The CDR3 is 14 residues long. Germline lookup yields CDR1 SGHRS and CDR2 YFSETQ. The J segment lost 2 bases and the V segment lost 6 bases, leaving 5 bases of the junction unmatched. The CDR3 is CASKSSGGPYEQYF. CDR3 coding DNA: TGCGCCAGCAAATCTAGCGGGGGACCCTACGAGCAGTACTTC.

The chain couples TRBV6-5 to TRBJ1-5; D is possibly TRBD1 (6 bases). Germline loops: CDR1 MNHEY, CDR2 SVGAGI. V was pared by 11 bases and J by 1 base, with 12 bases between. The length of the CDR3 is 13 residues. The CDR3 DNA follows: TGTGCCTCAGGGACATCGAGCAATCAGCCCCAGCATTTT. It specifies CASGTSSNQPQHF.

The V gene is TRBV2, the J gene TRBJ2-7, with TRBD1 matching 12 bases. The J segment lost 7 bases and the V segment lost 10 bases, leaving 8 bases of the junction unmatched. In germline, CDR1 is SNHLY, CDR2 FYNNEI. The CDR3 spans 13 residues. CDR3 sequence (DNA): TGTGCCACCACCCGGGACAGGGGGCAGGAGCAGTACTTC. Translated: CATTRDRGQEQYF.

The chain couples TRBV5-1 to TRBJ2-1, with unresolved D. Germline V CDR1 and CDR2: SGHRS, YFSETQ. V lost 1 base to trimming and J lost 4 bases, with 6 bases between them. CDR3 length equals 13 residues. CDR3 sequence: CASSLTGYNEQFF. DNA for the CDR3: TGCGCCAGCAGCTTGACTGGGTACAATGAGCAGTTCTTC. Full variable domain (missing parts from reference TRBV5-1 and TRBJ2-1): KAGVTQTPRYLIKTRGQQVTLSCSPISGHRSVSWYQQTPGQGLQFLFEYFSETQRNKGNFPGRFSGRQFSNSRSEMNVSTLELGDSALYLCASSLTGYNEQFFGPGTRLTVL.

The chain couples TRBV11-2 to TRBJ1-1, with a possible D match to TRBD1 (5 bases). The germline CDR1 and CDR2 sequences are SGHAT and FQNNGV. V was pared by 7 bases and J by 4 bases, with 13 bases between. The CDR3 sequence is 13 residues long. The CDR3: CASKTGVVTEAFF. The CDR3 nucleotides are TGTGCCAGCAAAACGGGGGTAGTCACTGAAGCTTTCTTT.

The chain combines TRBV11-2 with TRBJ1-6, with D unclear. From germline, CDR1 is SGHAT and CDR2 FQNNGV. V was cut by 0 bases and J by 6 bases, with 6 bases left in between. The CDR3 loop spans 14 amino acids. CDR3 nucleotide sequence: TGTGCCAGCAGCTTAGAAAGGGTTAATTCACCCCTCCACTTT. Protein product: CASSLERVNSPLHF.

This clone was seen more than once but under ten times. The chain uses TRBV24-1 and TRBJ2-3; TRBD1 agrees at 7 bases. Germline values: CDR1 KGHDR, CDR2 SFDVKD. V trimming: 6 bases; J trimming: 1 base; junction bases outside the gene matches: 9. The CDR3 extends over 16 amino acids. The CDR3 nucleotides are TGTGCCACCAGTCCTAGGGGGCGGAGCCGCACAGATACGCAGTATTTT. It yields the protein CATSPRGRSRTDTQYF.

The chain uses TRBV7-9 and TRBJ1-6; D not certain. V shed 1 base and J shed 5 bases, with 6 bases lying between them. CDR1 and CDR2 (germline): SEHNR, FQNEAQ (reference sequence). CDR3 length: 14 residues. The CDR3 DNA reads TGTGCCAGCAGCTTAGACACGAATAATTCACCCCTCCACTTT. Its protein is CASSLDTNNSPLHF.

The chain's CDR3 is CASGGTSGGDTQYF. Written as DNA, the CDR3 is TGTGCCAGTGGGGGGACTAGCGGCGGAGATACGCAGTATTTT. The chain recombines TRBV4-2 with TRBJ2-3; TRBD2 matches 11 bases. Germline CDR1 is LGHNA and CDR2 is YNFKEQ. This CDR3 is 14 amino acids long. V was clipped by 9 bases and J by 5 bases; unmatched bases: 7.